Each of the 8 T cell receptor beta chains below was sequenced from the same sample in a study of CD8+CD57+ T cells in acquired aplastic anemia. Genomic DNA provided the template from which TCR beta VDJ and CDR3 profiles were obtained. Each CDR3 protein is one row after TCRdb ran MiXCR on the reads. The data show 30,000 to 40,000 distinct CDR3 sequences, more than 65% seen once. Material: sorted CD4+, CD8+, or CD8+CD57+ T cells (not recorded which) from PBMCs. These receptors all come from a human donor in good health, serving as a control.

CDR3 sequence: CATRRVGDTQYF. The CDR3 DNA reads TGTGCCACCAGAAGGGTAGGAGATACGCAGTATTTT. The V gene is TRBV15, the J gene TRBJ2-3; D uncertain. This CDR3 is 12 amino acids long. Germline-derived CDR1 and CDR2 are LNHNV and YYDKDF (reference sequence). Trimming took 6 bases from V and 5 from J, leaving 9 bases between them. Full variable domain (remainder filled in from reference TRBV15 and TRBJ2-3): DAMVIQNPRYQVTQFGKPVTLSCSQTLNHNVMYWYQQKSSQAPKLLFHYYDKDFNNEADTPDNFQSRRPNTSFCFLDIRSPGLGDTAMYLCATRRVGDTQYFGPGTRLTVL.

As concerns this clonotype: One end of the junction does not line up with germline, which may come from a read error. The rearrangement links TRBV10-2 to TRBJ2-3; 9 bases align to TRBD2. The germline V gene encodes CDR1 WSHSY and CDR2 SAAADI. The CDR3 sequence is 14 residues long. The DNA for the CDR3 is TGCGCCAGCATGGGACTAGCAGACACAGATACGCAATATTTT. Its translation is CASMGLADTDTQYF.

This chain joins TRBV24-1 and TRBJ2-3, with TRBD1 identical over 8 bases. This CDR3 has 14 amino acids. Germline loops: CDR1 KGHDR, CDR2 SFDVKD. The ends lost 4 bases at V and 4 bases at J; junction bases unmatched: 3. Here the CDR3 DNA reads TGTGCCACCAGTGACTGGACAGGGCCAGATACGCAGTATTTT. This translates into CATSDWTGPDTQYF.

This clonotype was recorded once. V is TRBV9 and J is TRBJ2-7, with D perhaps TRBD2 (6 bases). The CDR3 has 15 residues. From germline, CDR1 is SGDLS and CDR2 YYNGEE. Trimming left V 1 base short and J 3 bases short, with 14 bases between. CDR3 residues: CASSVLGEAIYEQYF. CDR3 sequence (DNA): TGTGCCAGCAGCGTACTAGGGGAGGCTATCTACGAGCAGTACTTC.

With respect to this clonotype: Here the CDR3 omits its conserved ending phenylalanine or tryptophan, so a read error is the likely source. The gene calls are TRBV15 and TRBJ1-6; D call uncertain. Trimming shortened V by 0 bases and J by 7 bases, and 1 base separated the two germline ends. This CDR3 is 12 amino acids long. CDR1 and CDR2 from the germline V gene are LNHNV and YYDKDF (reference sequence). DNA for the CDR3: TGTGCCACCAGCAGAGAAAATTCACCCCTCCACCTT. Its translation is CATSRENSPLHL.

V and J are TRBV7-8 and TRBJ2-3; D may be TRBD2 (6 bases). Germline CDR1 SGHVS, CDR2 FQNEAQ. The CDR3 length is 14 residues. Trimming removed 6 bases from V and 1 base from J, with 11 bases in between. CDR3 sequence: CASREGGGTDTQYF. CDR3 bases: TGTGCCAGCAGGGAGGGTGGCGGCACAGATACGCAGTATTTT.

This chain uses TRBV10-3 with TRBJ2-1; 15 bases match TRBD2. The V segment lost 10 bases and the J segment 14 bases; nucleotides outside the gene matches: 12. Germline CDR1 ENHRY, CDR2 SYGVKD. CDR3 size: 14 residues. The CDR3 bases are TGTGCCACGAGGGCCGGGACTAGCGGGGGGCTTGAGTTCTTC. This sequence encodes CATRAGTSGGLEFF.

The genes are TRBV19 and TRBJ1-5, with 10 bases identical to TRBD1. In germline, CDR1 is LNHDA, CDR2 SQIVND (reference sequence). The V segment lost 5 bases and the J segment 7 bases; nucleotides outside the gene matches: 8. This CDR3 region has 15 residues. The CDR3 DNA is TGTGCCAGTAGTGGTACCGGGACAGGGGAACAGCCCCAGCATTTT. Encoded protein: CASSGTGTGEQPQHF.